The T cell receptor (beta chain) under discussion was sequenced for a study of CD8+ T cells in alopecia areata. Study summary: For the treated group, dosing was oral tofacitinib at 5 to 10 mg twice daily.

Extracted from the samples, RNA was reverse transcribed into cDNA to serve as the sequencing template. TCRdb's copy holds only in-frame clones and misses some; the assay was immunoSEQ multiplex PCR. This repertoire shows over 85,000 clones, under 45% found once; its top ten account for around 0.8%. The study's findings and limits: Researchers report lesional scalp, most notably alopecia totalis/universalis, outstripped normal scalp in clonality.

Concerning this clone itself: Its antigen is undetermined.

Specimens obtained from alopecia areata patients comprised lesional scalp punch biopsies and peripheral blood. CD4+ and CD8+ T cells were sorted from PBMCs stained for CD3, CD4 and CD8. In germline, CDR1 is SGDLS, CDR2 YYNGEE. This CDR3 contains 11 residues. The V and J ends lost 3 bases and 5 bases respectively, with 3 bases between them. This TCR was recovered from a human donor with alopecia areata. Sequenced: CD4+ T cells sorted from blood. J is TRBJ2-1 and V is TRBV9; D is uncertain. CDR3 in amino acids: CASSANNEQFF. The CDR3, as DNA: TGTGCCAGCAGCGCCAACAATGAGCAGTTCTTC.